Sequencing of this T cell receptor (beta chain) was carried out in a study of T-cell memory formation after mild COVID-19. TCR alpha and TCR beta cDNA libraries carrying sample barcodes and UMIs came from 5'RACE with constant-segment primers. One entry per CDR3 protein, called by TCRdb with MiXCR from the 5' RACE reads. The sample holds 550,000 to 600,000 distinct CDR3 sequences; about 20% are singletons and the top ten take around 8.4%. Sequencing was done on a sample of PBMCs or a T cell subset sorted from them (not recorded which). The clonotype originates from an adult woman who had mild COVID-19 (a few samples of this study predate the infection). Cell type and time point are not known.

The CDR3 DNA follows: TGTGCCAGCAGCCCCTTCAACGGGGAGCTGTTTTTT. Protein sequence: CASSPFNGELFF. The genes are TRBV7-6 and TRBJ2-2; no clear D gene. This CDR3 comprises 12 residues. V lost 5 bases and J 7 bases, leaving 8 bases between the germline ends. Germline CDR1 is SGHVS and CDR2 is FNYEAQ.